Presented here are 4 T cell receptor beta chains from one specimen sequenced in a study of blood T cell repertoires in COVID-19. Sequenced by immunoSEQ multiplex PCR; TCRdb stores in-frame clones only, minus some. The table has 150,000 to 200,000 clones, 82% seen once; the top ten hold 6.5% to 8.5%. The sample was peripheral blood. The receptors were sampled from a woman aged 40 to 50 with COVID-19, enrolled during active disease.

This clone was seen just once. The chain combines TRBV27 with TRBJ2-3; D unclear. This CDR3 is 14 amino acids long. Germline V gene sequence: CDR1 MNHEY, CDR2 SMNVEV (reference sequence). Trimming shortened V by 3 bases and J by 0 bases, and 7 bases separated the two germline ends. This chain's CDR3 is CASSLRQSTDTQYF. The CDR3 nucleotides read TGTGCCAGCAGTTTGAGGCAAAGCACAGATACGCAGTATTTT.

The chain joins TRBV9 to TRBJ2-5, with 14 bases lining up with TRBD2. The CDR3 covers 16 residues. Germline-derived CDR1 and CDR2 are SGDLS and YYNGEE. After removal of 3 bases from V and 5 bases from J, the junction contained 6 bases not matched to a gene. The DNA for the CDR3 is TGTGCCAGCAGCGCCGGGACTAGCGGGAGTCAGGAGACCCAGTACTTC. This gives the protein CASSAGTSGSQETQYF.

In this sample, this clone turned up once. V is TRBV10-2 and J is TRBJ1-2; D is unclear. CDR3 length: 14 amino acids. CDR1 WSHSY and CDR2 SAAADI come from the germline V gene. V lost 5 bases and J lost 7, with 17 bases in between. CDR3 coding DNA: TGCGCCAGCAGTCCTCTTTCGGGAGAAAGTGGCTACACCTTC. Protein product: CASSPLSGESGYTF.

Here the CDR3 DNA reads TGTGCCATCAGTATCCGCAGCGTAACCAACTCTAACTATGGCTACACCTTC. Its translation: CAISIRSVTNSNYGYTF. The chain links TRBV10-3 to TRBJ1-2; no definite D call. With 5 bases removed from V and 0 bases from J, the gap between germline ends came to 19 bases. This CDR3 contains 17 residues. Germline V gene data show CDR1 as ENHRY and CDR2 as SYGVKD.